This TCR beta chain stems from a study of T cells in Graves' hyperthyroidism and ophthalmopathy. The length of the CDR3 is 17 residues. Per germline, CDR1 DFQATT and CDR2 SNEGSKA (reference sequence). Germline trimming cut 3 bases from V and 0 bases from J; bases unmatched to any gene: 12. This clonotype was seen many times. The study based diagnoses on clinical symptoms, serum thyroxine and TRAb, thyroid ultrasound and orbital computed tomography. RNA transcripts provided the source from which TCR beta CDR3 regions were amplified. An initial round of RT-PCR targeting the TCR CDR3 relied on the HTBI primer set. TCRdb reprocessed the multiplex PCR reads with MiXCR, giving one entry per CDR3 protein. The sample holds roughly 400,000 distinct CDR3 sequences, more than 15% seen once.

This clonotype originated in a young woman with Graves' hyperthyroidism that later progressed to Graves' ophthalmopathy. The sample comprised blood. V and J are TRBV20-1 and TRBJ2-7, with 9 bases matching TRBD2. DNA for the CDR3: TGCAGTGCTAGTCCGGCTAGCGGGGACTTAAGCTCCTACGAGCAGTACTTC. Protein product: CSASPASGDLSSYEQYF.